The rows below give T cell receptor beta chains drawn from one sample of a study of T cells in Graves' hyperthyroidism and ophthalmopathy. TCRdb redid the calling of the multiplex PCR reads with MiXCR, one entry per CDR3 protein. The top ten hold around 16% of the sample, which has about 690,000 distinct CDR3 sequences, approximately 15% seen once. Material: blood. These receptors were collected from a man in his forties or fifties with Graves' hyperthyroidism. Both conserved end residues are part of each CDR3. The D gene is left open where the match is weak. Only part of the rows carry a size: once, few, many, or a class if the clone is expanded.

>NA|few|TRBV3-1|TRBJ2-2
CASSQGRVYTGELFF
TGTGCCAGCAGCCAAGGGAGGGTTTACACCGGGGAGCTGTTTTTT
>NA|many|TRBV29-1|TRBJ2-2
CSVEPRDMNTGELFF
TGCAGCGTTGAACCCCGGGACATGAATACCGGGGAGCTGTTTTTT
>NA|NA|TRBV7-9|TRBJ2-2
CASSFGGPTGELFF
TGTGCCAGCAGCTTCGGCGGGCCTACCGGGGAGCTGTTTTTT
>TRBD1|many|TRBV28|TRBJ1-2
CASTRDRGRRGYTF
TGTGCCAGCACCCGGGACAGGGGGCGTAGGGGCTACACCTTC
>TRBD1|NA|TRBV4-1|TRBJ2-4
CASSPIERGQSKNIQYF
TGCGCCAGCAGCCCGATCGAGAGGGGGCAAAGCAAAAACATTCAGTACTTC
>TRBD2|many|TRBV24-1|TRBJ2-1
CATSDQRLALPSGGSYNEQFF
TGTGCCACCAGTGACCAACGACTGGCGCTGCCGAGCGGGGGTTCCTACAATGAGCAGTTCTTC
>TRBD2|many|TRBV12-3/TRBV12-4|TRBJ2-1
CASSAIAGGPHNEQFF
TGTGCCAGCAGCGCTATAGCGGGAGGGCCCCACAATGAGCAGTTCTTC
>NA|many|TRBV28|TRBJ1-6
CAISGAESSYNSPLHF
TGTGCCATCTCAGGGGCCGAGAGCTCCTATAATTCACCCCTCCACTTT
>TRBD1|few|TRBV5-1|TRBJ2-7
CASSFIGQGASAEQYF
TGCGCCAGCAGCTTTATCGGACAGGGGGCATCTGCCGAGCAGTACTTC
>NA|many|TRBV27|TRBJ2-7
CASSFTVRGNHEQYF
TGTGCCAGCAGTTTTACGGTGAGGGGAAACCACGAGCAGTACTTC
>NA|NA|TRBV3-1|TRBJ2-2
CASSRRGGELFF
TGTGCCAGCAGCCGCAGGGGAGGGGAGCTGTTTTTT
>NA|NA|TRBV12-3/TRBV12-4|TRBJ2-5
CASSLPLVQETQYF
TGTGCCAGCAGTTTACCTCTAGTCCAAGAGACCCAGTACTTC
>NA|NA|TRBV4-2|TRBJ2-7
CASRRGGLVIGEQYF
TGTGCCAGCAGACGTGGTGGGCTAGTAATCGGCGAGCAGTACTTC
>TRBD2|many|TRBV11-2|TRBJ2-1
CASSPSLGTSAYNEQFF
TGTGCCAGCAGTCCTAGTTTAGGGACTAGCGCTTACAATGAGCAGTTCTTC
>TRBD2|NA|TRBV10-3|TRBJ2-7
CAISTPASGSSEQYF
TGTGCCATCTCTACTCCGGCTAGCGGGAGTAGCGAGCAGTACTTC
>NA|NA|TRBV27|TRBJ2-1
CASGGVNEQFF
TGTGCCAGCGGCGGGGTAAATGAGCAGTTCTTC
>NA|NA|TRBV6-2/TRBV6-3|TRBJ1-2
CASSENRAPGGYTF
TGTGCCAGCAGTGAAAACAGGGCCCCTGGTGGCTACACCTTC
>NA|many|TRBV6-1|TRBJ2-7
CASSFLTGSYEQYF
TGTGCCAGCAGTTTCTTGACAGGTTCCTACGAGCAGTACTTC
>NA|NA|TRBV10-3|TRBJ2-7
CVIRPDNSGYEQYF
TGTGTCATCAGGCCGGACAACTCCGGATACGAGCAGTACTTC
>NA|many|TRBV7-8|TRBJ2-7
CASSSTDRRDEQYF
TGTGCCAGCAGCTCGACGGACAGAAGGGACGAGCAGTACTTC
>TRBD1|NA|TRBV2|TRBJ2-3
CATRDRGGADTQYF
TGTGCCACCAGGGACAGGGGAGGCGCAGATACGCAGTATTTT
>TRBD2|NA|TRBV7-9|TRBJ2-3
CASSDRDRDLAGGHTDTQYF
TGTGCCAGCAGCGACCGGGACAGGGATCTAGCGGGAGGCCACACAGATACGCAGTATTTT
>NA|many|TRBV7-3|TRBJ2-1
CASSLGLASGEQFF
TGTGCCAGCAGCTTAGGCTTAGCTTCGGGTGAGCAGTTCTTC
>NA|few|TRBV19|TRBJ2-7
CASSVAALYEQYF
TGTGCCAGTAGTGTTGCGGCCCTCTACGAGCAGTACTTC
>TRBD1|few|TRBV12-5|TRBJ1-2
CASGLQGARDGYTF
TGTGCTAGTGGTTTACAGGGGGCGCGGGATGGCTACACCTTC
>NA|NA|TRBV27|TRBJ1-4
CASSPSLRGKLFF
TGTGCCAGCAGTCCAAGCCTTAGGGGAAAACTGTTTTTT
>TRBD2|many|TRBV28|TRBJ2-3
CASSTIAGGLTDTQYF
TGTGCCAGCAGTACAATAGCGGGAGGGCTGACAGATACGCAGTATTTT
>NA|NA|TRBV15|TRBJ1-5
CATRGSNQPQHF
TGTGCCACCAGGGGTAGCAATCAGCCCCAGCATTTT
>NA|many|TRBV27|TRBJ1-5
CASSRAGAPDNQPQHF
TGTGCCAGCAGTAGGGCCGGGGCACCCGACAATCAGCCCCAGCATTTT
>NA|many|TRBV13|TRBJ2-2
CASSGSPPNTGELFF
TGTGCCAGCAGCGGGTCTCCCCCGAACACCGGGGAGCTGTTTTTT
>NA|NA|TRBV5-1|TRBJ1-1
CASATGAGWNTEAFF
TGCGCCAGCGCCACTGGGGCGGGCTGGAACACTGAAGCTTTCTTT
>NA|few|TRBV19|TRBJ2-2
CASSKSATGELFF
TGTGCCAGTAGTAAGTCAGCCACCGGGGAGCTGTTTTTT